The present T cell receptor (beta chain) was sequenced within a study of identical twins. One entry per CDR3 protein, called by TCRdb with MiXCR from the 5' RACE reads. This table holds 400,000 or so distinct CDR3 sequences, 7% to 9.5% found once. This clonotype was detected a few times. Its antigen is still unknown. The germline V gene encodes CDR1 MNHEY and CDR2 SMNVEV (reference sequence). J lost 0 bases, V lost 6 bases, and 5 bases had no gene match. The CDR3 spans 17 residues. General study findings and limits: Among out-of-frame alpha sequences shared by twins, low generation probability occurred in excess.

The J gene is TRBJ2-6, the V gene TRBV27; TRBD1 matches at 10 bases. This clonotype was sampled from a woman in her fifties or sixties in good health. The sequenced sample consisted of naive T cells sorted from blood. CDR3 loop: CASSTDRGGSGANVLTF. CDR3 nucleotides: TGTGCCAGCAGCACGGACAGGGGGGGCTCTGGGGCCAACGTCCTGACTTTC.